A selection of T cell receptor beta chains follows, all from one sample in a study of identical twins. From the 5' RACE reads, TCRdb called clonotypes with MiXCR, one entry per CDR3 protein. The sample consists of a few hundred thousand distinct CDR3 sequences, roughly 10% of them appearing once. Sequencing was carried out using memory T cells sorted from blood. These receptors all stem from a man aged 50 to 59 in good health. Both conserved end residues are part of each CDR3. A D gene is named only where the DNA matches it firmly. A row's size may be missing; if present it is once, few, many or a size class.

>.|TRBJ1-6|TRBD1|TRBV5-1
CASSLAPGQLAVSPLHF
TGCGCCAGCAGCTTGGCCCCGGGACAGCTTGCCGTTTCACCCCTCCACTTT
>once|TRBJ2-1|.|TRBV3-1
CASSQARGGEFF
TGTGCCAGCAGCCAAGCTAGGGGGGGGGAGTTCTTC
>.|TRBJ2-1|.|TRBV7-2
CASSLVLNNEQFF
TGTGCCAGCAGCTTAGTTTTAAACAATGAGCAGTTCTTC
>many|TRBJ2-4|.|TRBV5-1
CASSFGSEGNIQYF
TGCGCCAGCAGCTTCGGGAGCGAGGGGAACATTCAGTACTTC
>.|TRBJ2-5|TRBD2|TRBV10-3
CATALAPQETQYF
TGTGCCACCGCACTAGCGCCCCAAGAGACCCAGTACTTC
>.|TRBJ2-2|.|TRBV6-5
CASSYEPGELFF
TGTGCCAGCAGTTACGAACCCGGGGAGCTGTTTTTT
>few|TRBJ1-4|.|TRBV7-6
CASAGGKYEKLFF
TGTGCCAGCGCGGGGGGTAAATATGAAAAACTGTTTTTT
>.|TRBJ2-7|TRBD2|TRBV20-1
CSARSRRREALYEQYF
TGCAGTGCTAGAAGCCGCCGGCGGGAGGCCCTCTACGAGCAGTACTTC
>few|TRBJ2-3|.|TRBV7-2
CASTHRADSSTDTQYF
TGTGCCAGCACTCACCGAGCGGATTCTAGCACAGATACGCAGTATTTT
>many|TRBJ2-3|TRBD2|TRBV3-1
CASSQDLLAGVTDTQYF
TGTGCCAGCAGCCAAGATCTGCTAGCGGGGGTCACAGATACGCAGTATTTT
>many|TRBJ2-2|.|TRBV5-6
CASSLVGANTGELFF
TGTGCCAGCAGTTTAGTAGGAGCGAACACCGGGGAGCTGTTTTTT
>.|TRBJ1-2|.|TRBV5-1
CASSLGAGENYGYTF
TGCGCCAGCAGCTTGGGGGCAGGGGAGAACTATGGCTACACCTTC
>.|TRBJ1-5|.|TRBV28
CASSLGGGIQPQHF
TGTGCCAGCAGTTTAGGGGGAGGGATTCAGCCCCAGCATTTT
>many|TRBJ2-3|.|TRBV12-3/TRBV12-4
CASSQWTDTQYF
TGTGCCAGCAGTCAATGGACAGATACGCAGTATTTT
>many|TRBJ2-3|.|TRBV6-1
CASNGGTTDTQYF
TGTGCCAGCAACGGAGGGACCACAGATACGCAGTATTTT
>few|TRBJ2-3|TRBD2|TRBV11-2
CASSLVSVTSFNLPADTQYF
TGTGCCAGCAGCTTAGTTTCTGTGACTAGCTTTAACCTACCCGCAGATACGCAGTATTTT
>many|TRBJ2-1|TRBD1|TRBV5-1
CASSPQGTDNNEQFF
TGCGCCAGCAGCCCGCAGGGGACAGATAACAATGAGCAGTTCTTC
>few|TRBJ1-2|.|TRBV4-3
CASSRGQQDYGYTF
TGCGCCAGCAGCCGCGGGCAGCAGGACTATGGCTACACCTTC
>many|TRBJ1-2|.|TRBV20-1
CSAPVDGYTF
TGCAGTGCTCCAGTGGATGGCTACACCTTC
>many|TRBJ2-1|.|TRBV12-3/TRBV12-4
CATGDTYNEQFF
TGTGCCACCGGGGACACCTACAATGAGCAGTTCTTC
>few|TRBJ2-3|TRBD2|TRBV7-2
CASSFSVSGSGTDTQYF
TGTGCCAGCAGCTTTAGCGTTAGCGGGAGTGGGACAGATACGCAGTATTTT
>.|TRBJ1-1|.|TRBV19
CASNAGVRTEAFF
TGTGCCAGTAACGCAGGAGTTCGAACTGAAGCTTTCTTT
>.|TRBJ1-2|.|TRBV14
CASSRLPRGGNDYTF
TGTGCCAGCAGCCGACTTCCTAGGGGGGGCAATGACTACACCTTC
>many|TRBJ2-4|TRBD2|TRBV6-1
CASSGTSGGNIQYF
TGTGCCAGCAGTGGAACCAGCGGGGGTAACATTCAGTACTTC
>.|TRBJ1-1|TRBD1|TRBV10-2
CASRKFFGQGDTEAFF
TGCGCCAGCAGGAAATTCTTCGGACAGGGGGACACTGAAGCTTTCTTT
>many|TRBJ2-7|.|TRBV7-6
CASSNSYEQYF
TGTGCCAGCAGCAACTCCTACGAGCAGTACTTC
>many|TRBJ1-3|.|TRBV7-6
CASSLQGFSGNTIYF
TGTGCCAGCAGCTTGCAGGGTTTCTCTGGAAACACCATATATTTT
>.|TRBJ1-1|.|TRBV5-5
CASSLELRVTEAFF
TGTGCCAGCAGCTTGGAGCTAAGGGTTACTGAAGCTTTCTTT
>many|TRBJ2-7|.|TRBV21-1
CASAYSGAPLYEQYF
TGTGCCAGCGCTTATTCAGGGGCCCCACTCTACGAGCAGTACTTC
>many|TRBJ1-2|TRBD1|TRBV6-2/TRBV6-3
CASSPRTTGGQIYGYTF
TGTGCCAGCAGTCCGCGAACGACAGGGGGCCAAATCTATGGCTACACCTTC
>.|TRBJ2-3|.|TRBV12-3/TRBV12-4
CATRWGGGTDTQYF
TGTGCCACACGCTGGGGGGGCGGGACAGATACGCAGTATTTT
>.|TRBJ2-2|TRBD2|TRBV6-1
CASSHSGVDTGELFF
TGTGCCAGCAGTCATAGCGGGGTGGACACCGGGGAGCTGTTTTTT
>few|TRBJ1-1|.|TRBV19
CASSLRRMNTEAFF
TGTGCCAGTAGTCTTAGGCGTATGAACACTGAAGCTTTCTTT
>.|TRBJ2-7|.|TRBV4-2
CASSQEWESDEQYF
TGTGCCAGCAGCCAAGAGTGGGAGTCCGACGAGCAGTACTTC
>many|TRBJ2-2|.|TRBV28
CASSLEGLNTGELFF
TGTGCCAGCAGTTTAGAGGGACTTAATACCGGGGAGCTGTTTTTT
>many|TRBJ2-3|TRBD1|TRBV12-3/TRBV12-4
CASSLRVGQGVTDTQYF
TGTGCCAGCAGCCTAAGGGTCGGACAGGGGGTCACAGATACGCAGTATTTT
>once|TRBJ2-3|.|TRBV9
CASMPLGSTDTQYF
TGTGCCAGCATGCCGCTCGGAAGCACAGATACGCAGTATTTT
>many|TRBJ2-5|.|TRBV29-1
CSVRLETQYF
TGCAGCGTCCGATTAGAGACCCAGTACTTC
>.|TRBJ1-2|TRBD1|TRBV5-6
CASSSGQGGVYGYTF
TGTGCCAGCAGCTCGGGACAGGGGGGGGTCTATGGCTACACCTTC
>few|TRBJ2-3|.|TRBV15
CATSIGQKTQYF
TGTGCCACCAGCATTGGACAGAAGACGCAGTATTTT
>many|TRBJ2-1|.|TRBV27
CASSLERPPYNEQFF
TGTGCCAGCAGTTTAGAGCGGCCTCCTTACAATGAGCAGTTCTTC
>many|TRBJ2-7|.|TRBV23-1
CASSQSLQGPPKEQYF
TGCGCCAGCAGTCAATCCCTTCAAGGCCCTCCGAAGGAGCAGTACTTC
>many|TRBJ1-1|.|TRBV6-2/TRBV6-3
CASSSIPVGGEAFF
TGTGCCAGCAGTTCCATCCCCGTGGGTGGTGAAGCTTTCTTT
>few|TRBJ1-1|TRBD1|TRBV11-2
CASSWTGGGTEAFF
TGTGCCAGCAGCTGGACAGGGGGCGGAACTGAAGCTTTCTTT
>few|TRBJ2-1|.|TRBV2
CASTGLAVSSYNEQFF
TGTGCCAGCACAGGCTTGGCGGTAAGCTCCTACAATGAGCAGTTCTTC
>many|TRBJ2-5|.|TRBV28
CASSLFSPPLMYF
TGTGCCAGCAGTCTTTTTTCTCCACCCCTAATGTACTTC
>many|TRBJ1-2|.|TRBV11-2
CASSLGVRDYGYTF
TGTGCCAGCAGCTTAGGAGTCAGAGACTATGGCTACACCTTC
>few|TRBJ1-5|.|TRBV7-9
CASSVGDQPQHF
TGTGCCAGCAGCGTCGGAGATCAGCCCCAGCATTTT
>many|TRBJ2-7|TRBD1|TRBV29-1
CSVEDPDREYEQYF
TGCAGCGTTGAGGACCCGGACAGGGAATACGAGCAGTACTTC
>many|TRBJ1-1|TRBD1|TRBV5-5
CASSTIISRDRKAFF
TGTGCCAGCAGCACGATCATTTCCCGGGACAGAAAAGCTTTCTTT
>.|TRBJ2-3|TRBD2|TRBV6-5
CASSYLAGVDTQYF
TGTGCCAGCAGTTACTTGGCGGGAGTAGATACGCAGTATTTT
>.|TRBJ2-5|.|TRBV4-2
CASSRQQYLETQYF
TGTGCCAGCAGCCGCCAGCAGTACCTAGAGACCCAGTACTTC
>few|TRBJ1-3|TRBD1|TRBV5-1
CASSSDREGKTIYF
TGCGCCAGCAGCTCGGACAGGGAAGGAAAAACCATATATTTT